This TCR beta chain originates from a study of cytomegalovirus exposure and HLA in healthy donors. General observations from the study: Among donors in an Asian-associated ancestry cluster, a later analysis reportedly found fewer N-insertions than the roughly 700-donor mean.

In its sample, this clone is medium-sized. The antigen is undetermined. V lost 4 bases and J lost 4, with 8 bases in between. The CDR3 covers 12 residues. Per germline, CDR1 SGHDT and CDR2 YYEEEE. The PCR was carried out with 60 Vbeta primers and 13 Jbeta primers. TCRdb's copy holds only in-frame clones and misses some; the assay was immunoSEQ multiplex PCR. The sample carries more than 95,000 clones, under 65% recorded once. The chain links TRBV5-6 to TRBJ1-1; D uncertain. The clonotype originates from a man in his fifties or sixties in good health and CMV-seronegative. The sequencing input was PBMCs. CDR3 sequence reads: CASSRMATEAFF. For the CDR3, the DNA is TGTGCCAGCAGCCGAATGGCCACTGAAGCTTTCTTT.